This T cell receptor beta chain was retrieved from a study of blood T cell repertoires in COVID-19. In the study overall: Samples representing acute and convalescent COVID-19 were sourced from the United States, Italy and Spain.

The germline CDR1 and CDR2 sequences are LGHDT and YNNKEL (reference sequence). The CDR3 contains 13 residues. The V gene lost 4 bases and the J gene lost 8 bases, with 14 bases spanning the gap. The participants were between about 18 and 95 years old and came from 20 to 30 US areas. Generated by immunoSEQ multiplex PCR, the TCRdb table keeps only in-frame clones and is missing some. Of 200,000 to 300,000 clones listed, about 91% are singletons. The receptor was derived from a woman between 40 and 55 years old with acute COVID-19. The chain links TRBV3-1 (or the pseudogene TRBV3-2) to TRBJ1-2; D might be TRBD1 (6 bases). Sequenced material: PBMCs or T cells enriched from blood (not recorded which). The CDR3 DNA follows: TGTGCCAGCAGCCCACACAGGGCATTGGGCTACACCTTC. Translated, it gives CASSPHRALGYTF.